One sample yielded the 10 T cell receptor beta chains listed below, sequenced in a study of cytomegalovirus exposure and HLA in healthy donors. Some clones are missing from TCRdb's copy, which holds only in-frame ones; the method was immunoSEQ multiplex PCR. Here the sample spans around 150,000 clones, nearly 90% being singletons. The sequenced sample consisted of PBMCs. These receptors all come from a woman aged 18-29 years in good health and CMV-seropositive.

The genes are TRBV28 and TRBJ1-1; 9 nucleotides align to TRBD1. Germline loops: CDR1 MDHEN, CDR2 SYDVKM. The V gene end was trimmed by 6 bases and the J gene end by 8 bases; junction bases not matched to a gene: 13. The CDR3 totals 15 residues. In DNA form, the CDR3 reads TGTGCCAGCAGATCACAGGGGGCCTATGCCGCGGAAGCTTTCTTT. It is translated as CASRSQGAYAAEAFF.

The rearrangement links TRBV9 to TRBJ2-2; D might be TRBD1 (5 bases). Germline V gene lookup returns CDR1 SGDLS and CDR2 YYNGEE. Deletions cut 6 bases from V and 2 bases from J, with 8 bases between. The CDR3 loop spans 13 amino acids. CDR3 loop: CASMTENTGELFF. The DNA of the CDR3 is TGTGCCAGCATGACAGAAAACACCGGGGAGCTGTTTTTT.

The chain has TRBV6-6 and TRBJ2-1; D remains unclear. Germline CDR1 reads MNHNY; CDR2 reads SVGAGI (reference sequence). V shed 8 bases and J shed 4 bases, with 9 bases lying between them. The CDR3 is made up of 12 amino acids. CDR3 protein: CASLDLYNEQFF. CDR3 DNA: TGTGCCAGCTTAGACTTGTACAATGAGCAGTTCTTC.

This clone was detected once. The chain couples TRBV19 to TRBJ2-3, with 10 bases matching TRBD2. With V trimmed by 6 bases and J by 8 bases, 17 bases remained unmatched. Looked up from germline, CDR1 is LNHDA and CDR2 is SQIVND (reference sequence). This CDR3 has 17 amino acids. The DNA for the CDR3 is TGTGCCAGTAGCAAGGGGGAGCTAGCGGGAGTAGTAGGTACGCAGTATTTT. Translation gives CASSKGELAGVVGTQYF.

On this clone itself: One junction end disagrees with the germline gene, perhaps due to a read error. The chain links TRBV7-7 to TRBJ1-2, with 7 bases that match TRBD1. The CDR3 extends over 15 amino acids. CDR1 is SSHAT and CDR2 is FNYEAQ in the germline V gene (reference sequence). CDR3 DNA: TGTGCTAGCAGCTACCGGGACAGCGCCAACTATGGCTACACCTTC. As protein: CASSYRDSANYGYTF.

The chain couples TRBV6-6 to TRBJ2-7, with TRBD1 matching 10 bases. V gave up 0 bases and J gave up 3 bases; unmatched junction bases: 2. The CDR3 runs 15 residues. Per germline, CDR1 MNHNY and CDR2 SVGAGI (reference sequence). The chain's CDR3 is CASSYSGTGVYEQYF. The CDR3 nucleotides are TGTGCCAGCAGTTACTCCGGGACAGGGGTCTACGAGCAGTACTTC.

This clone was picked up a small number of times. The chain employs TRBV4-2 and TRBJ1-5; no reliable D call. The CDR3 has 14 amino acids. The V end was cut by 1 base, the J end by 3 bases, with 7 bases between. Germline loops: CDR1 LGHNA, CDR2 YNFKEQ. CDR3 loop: CASSQGTFNQPQHF. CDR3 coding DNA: TGTGCCAGCAGCCAAGGTACTTTCAATCAGCCCCAGCATTTT.

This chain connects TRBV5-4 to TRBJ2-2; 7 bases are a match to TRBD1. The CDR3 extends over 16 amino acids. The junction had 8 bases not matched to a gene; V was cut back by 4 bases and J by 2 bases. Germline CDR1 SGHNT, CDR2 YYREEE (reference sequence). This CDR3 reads CASSEVGQVNTGELFF. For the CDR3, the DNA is TGTGCCAGCAGCGAAGTCGGACAGGTTAACACCGGGGAGCTGTTTTTT.

CDR3 coding DNA: TGTGCCTGGACTAGCGGGAGGTACGAGCAGTTCTTC. It is translated as CAWTSGRYEQFF. The chain links TRBV30 to TRBJ2-1, with 11 bases identical to TRBD2. The CDR3 covers 12 residues. V dropped 4 bases and J dropped 10; count of bases not matched to a gene: 3. The germline gives CDR1 GTSNPN, CDR2 SVGIG (reference sequence).

The CDR3 is CASSHGEEQYF. The CDR3 bases are TGCGCCAGCAGCCACGGTGAGGAGCAGTACTTC. J is TRBJ2-7 and V is TRBV4-3; no reliable D call. The CDR3 runs 11 residues. V lost 3 bases, J lost 7 bases, and 7 bases lay in between. The germline V gene encodes CDR1 LGHNA and CDR2 YSLEER.